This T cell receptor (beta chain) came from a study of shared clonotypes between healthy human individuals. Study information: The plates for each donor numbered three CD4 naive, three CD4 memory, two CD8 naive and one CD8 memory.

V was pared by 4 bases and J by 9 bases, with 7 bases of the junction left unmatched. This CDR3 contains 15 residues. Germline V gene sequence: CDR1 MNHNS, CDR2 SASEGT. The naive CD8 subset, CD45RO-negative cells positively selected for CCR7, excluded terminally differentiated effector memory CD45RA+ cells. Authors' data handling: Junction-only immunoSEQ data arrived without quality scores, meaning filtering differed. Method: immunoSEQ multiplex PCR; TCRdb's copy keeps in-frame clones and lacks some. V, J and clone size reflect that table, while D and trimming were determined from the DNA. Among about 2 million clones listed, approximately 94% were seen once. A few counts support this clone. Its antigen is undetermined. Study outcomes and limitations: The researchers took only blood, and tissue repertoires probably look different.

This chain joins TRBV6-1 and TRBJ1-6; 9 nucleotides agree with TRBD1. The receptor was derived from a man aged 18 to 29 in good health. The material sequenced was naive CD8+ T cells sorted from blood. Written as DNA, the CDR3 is TGTGCCAGCAGTGCGACAGGGGGTACAGGTTCACCCCTCCACTTT. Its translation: CASSATGGTGSPLHF.